Each of the 12 T cell receptor beta chains below was sequenced from the same sample in a study of human T cells and chemical hapten exposure (dated by TCRdb to the early 2020s). Libraries came from RACE. The reads were generated on a NextSeq 500. The public reads were run again by TCRdb, first through fastp at Q25 and then through MiXCR, and only productive beta chains were kept. Entries are consolidated by CDR3 protein sequence, retaining the most common genes and DNA. The sample records 150,000 to 200,000 distinct CDR3 sequences, 25% to 35% of which are singletons. In total, the top ten clones hold around 2.3% of the sample. This sample's time point label indicates: patch test 3, about 24 weeks after DPC sensitization. The treatment or condition label, read with the paper, signifies: therapeutic diphenylcyclopropenone sensitization with weekly scalp DPC. Sequencing used whole blood, obtained in connection with sensitization to the hapten diphenylcyclopropenone (DPC). Every receptor here comes from a woman aged 18 to 35 with alopecia areata. Some clones in this sample may be carry-over from other donors' samples.

This clonotype turned up a few times. V gene TRBV10-3 combines with J gene TRBJ2-5; 8 bases map to TRBD2. Germline-derived CDR1 and CDR2 are ENHRY and SYGVKD. The CDR3 covers 12 residues. The V gene end was trimmed by 9 bases and the J gene end by 2 bases; junction bases not matched to a gene: 2. The CDR3 bases are TGTGCCATTAGCGGGGTACAAGAGACCCAGTACTTC. Residues: CAISGVQETQYF.

This rearrangement joins TRBV29-1 to TRBJ2-5, with D perhaps given as TRBD1 or TRBD2 (5 bases each). CDR3 size: 11 residues. The germline V and J ends were trimmed by 4 bases and 2 bases, with 5 bases remaining between them. Germline V gene data show CDR1 as SQVTM and CDR2 as ANQGSEA. The CDR3 DNA follows: TGCAGCGTTGGGGGGCAAGAGACCCAGTACTTC. This encodes CSVGGQETQYF.

V and J are TRBV20-1 and TRBJ2-1, with TRBD1 matching 7 bases. Germline V gene sequence: CDR1 DFQATT, CDR2 SNEGSKA (reference sequence). Trimming took 0 bases from V and 14 from J; bases not matched to a gene: 10. The CDR3 contains 13 residues. In DNA form, the CDR3 reads TGCAGTGCTAGAGATGGGACAGCCTCAAGGGAGTTCTTC. This translates into CSARDGTASREFF.

This clonotype occurred a few times. The CDR3 here is CASSHIGQGAITGELFF. DNA for the CDR3: TGTGCCAGCAGCCACATCGGACAGGGGGCGATCACCGGGGAGCTGTTTTTT. The chain links TRBV6-6 to TRBJ2-2, with 11 bases fitting TRBD1. V shed 6 bases and J 4 bases; nucleotides not matched to a gene: 10. The CDR3 spans 17 residues. The germline V gene encodes CDR1 MNHNY and CDR2 SVGAGI (reference sequence).

The chain uses TRBV7-2 and TRBJ2-3; possible D gene TRBD2, 7 bases. Germline V CDR1 and CDR2: SGHTA, FQGNSA. The ends were cut back, 2 bases at V and 10 bases at J, with 19 bases in the middle. This CDR3 region has 15 residues. Here the CDR3 reads CASSLLGGAQGAQYF. DNA for the CDR3: TGTGCCAGCAGCTTACTAGGGGGGGCCCAGGGCGCGCAGTATTTT.

The rearrangement links TRBV4-3 to TRBJ2-7; either TRBD1 or TRBD2 may fit D (5 bases each). V gave up 1 base and J gave up 5 bases, with 15 bases separating them. Germline assignment: CDR1 LGHNA and CDR2 YSLEER. The CDR3 length is 15 residues. CDR3 protein: CASSQVWTTGDEQYF. CDR3 bases: TGCGCCAGCAGCCAAGTTTGGACAACCGGGGACGAGCAGTACTTC.

The rearrangement joins TRBV5-1 to TRBJ1-1; no clear D. Germline V gene data show CDR1 as SGHRS and CDR2 as YFSETQ. V shed 0 bases and J shed 8 bases, with 11 bases lying between them. This CDR3 comprises 13 residues. CDR3: CASSLVWPGEAFF. Written as DNA, the CDR3 is TGCGCCAGCAGCTTGGTTTGGCCGGGGGAAGCTTTCTTT.

This clonotype has more than one count but fewer than ten. The CDR3: CASSSLGNTGELFF. The CDR3 DNA follows: TGCGCCAGCAGCTCTCTGGGGAACACCGGGGAGCTGTTTTTT. The gene calls are TRBV5-1 and TRBJ2-2; no definite D call. In germline, CDR1 is SGHRS, CDR2 YFSETQ. CDR3 length equals 14 residues. The V gene lost 3 bases and the J gene lost 1 base, with 7 bases spanning the gap.

The chain uses TRBV20-1 and TRBJ1-2; TRBD1 matches at 10 bases. CDR1 is DFQATT, CDR2 SNEGSKA, per germline (reference sequence). The CDR3 is 15 residues long. Trimming took 0 bases from V and 0 from J; bases not matched to a gene: 1. The CDR3 loop reads CSAREDRGANYGYTF. The CDR3 DNA sequence: TGCAGTGCTAGAGAGGACAGGGGGGCTAACTATGGCTACACCTTC.

This clonotype was observed a handful of times. The V gene is TRBV7-2, the J gene TRBJ1-2; no clear D gene. Per the germline V gene, CDR1 is SGHTA and CDR2 is FQGNSA. The CDR3 has 15 residues. Trimming pared 5 bases from V and 4 bases from J, leaving 17 bases between. The CDR3 DNA reads TGTGCCAGCAGCCCCCCTGCCGGGAGCGCCTATGGCTACACCTTC. Translation gives CASSPPAGSAYGYTF.

This clonotype showed up just a few times. V and J are TRBV5-1 and TRBJ1-2; D not resolved. The germline V and J ends were trimmed by 4 bases and 6 bases, with 13 bases remaining between them. The CDR3 spans 13 residues. Germline lookup yields CDR1 SGHRS and CDR2 YFSETQ. The CDR3 is CASSADTRHGYTF. CDR3 in DNA: TGCGCCAGCAGCGCCGACACCAGACATGGCTACACCTTC.

This clonotype was recorded only once. The chain joins TRBV6-2 or TRBV6-3 to TRBJ1-4; 9 bases line up with TRBD1. Looked up from germline, CDR1 is MNHEY and CDR2 is SVGEGT. CDR3 length: 13 residues. The V gene end was trimmed by 2 bases and the J gene end by 11 bases; junction bases not matched to a gene: 3. The CDR3 bases are TGTGCCAGCAGTTACCCTGGACAGGGGAAACTGTTTTTT. Translated: CASSYPGQGKLFF.